This T cell receptor (beta chain) was captured in a study of regulatory T cells in long-lasting Graves disease. This clonotype was observed many times. Germline V gene lookup returns CDR1 SGHTA and CDR2 FQGNSA. The ends lost 4 bases at V and 4 bases at J; junction bases unmatched: 7. The CDR3 sequence is 17 residues long. Time point reported: newly diagnosed GD, antithyroid drugs for less than 3 months. Following extraction of RNA from PBMCs, that RNA was used to make the TCR library. Assembly of TCR beta libraries relied on iRepertoire HTBI primers together with Arm-PCR of CDR3 regions. TCRdb itself ran the multiplex PCR reads through MiXCR, one entry per CDR3 protein. The sample yields roughly 520,000 distinct CDR3 sequences, about 11% seen once. The sample was also reused in another study, on T cells in Graves' hyperthyroidism and ophthalmopathy.

This sequence was found in a woman aged 25 to 39 with Graves disease. The rearrangement joins TRBV7-2 to TRBJ2-3, with 14 bases aligning to TRBD2. The sequencing used peripheral blood mononuclear cells (PBMCs), collected at new diagnosis, from a patient treated with antithyroid drugs. This chain's CDR3 is CASSSEGLAGVADTQYF. The DNA for the CDR3 is TGTGCCAGCAGCTCAGAGGGACTAGCGGGAGTCGCAGATACGCAGTATTTT.